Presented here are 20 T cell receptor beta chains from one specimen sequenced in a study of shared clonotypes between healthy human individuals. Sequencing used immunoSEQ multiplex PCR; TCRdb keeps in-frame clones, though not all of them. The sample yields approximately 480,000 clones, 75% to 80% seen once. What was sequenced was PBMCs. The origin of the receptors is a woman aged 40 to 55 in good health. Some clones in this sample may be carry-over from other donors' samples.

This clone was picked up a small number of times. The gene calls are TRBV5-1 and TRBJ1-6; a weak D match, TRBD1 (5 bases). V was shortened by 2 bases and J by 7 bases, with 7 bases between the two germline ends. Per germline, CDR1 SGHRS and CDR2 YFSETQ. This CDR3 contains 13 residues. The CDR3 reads CASSLGVNSPLHF. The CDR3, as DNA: TGCGCCAGCAGCTTAGGGGTCAATTCACCCCTCCACTTT. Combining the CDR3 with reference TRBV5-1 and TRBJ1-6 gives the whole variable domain KAGVTQTPRYLIKTRGQQVTLSCSPISGHRSVSWYQQTPGQGLQFLFEYFSETQRNKGNFPGRFSGRQFSNSRSEMNVSTLELGDSALYLCASSLGVNSPLHFGNGTRLTVT.

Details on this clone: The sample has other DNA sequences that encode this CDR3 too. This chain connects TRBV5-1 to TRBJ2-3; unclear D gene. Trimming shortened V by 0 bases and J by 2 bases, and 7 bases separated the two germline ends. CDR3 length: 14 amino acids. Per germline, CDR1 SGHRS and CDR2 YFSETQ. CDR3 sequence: CASSLEGSTDTQYF. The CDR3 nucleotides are TGCGCCAGCAGCTTGGAAGGCTCCACAGATACGCAGTATTTT.

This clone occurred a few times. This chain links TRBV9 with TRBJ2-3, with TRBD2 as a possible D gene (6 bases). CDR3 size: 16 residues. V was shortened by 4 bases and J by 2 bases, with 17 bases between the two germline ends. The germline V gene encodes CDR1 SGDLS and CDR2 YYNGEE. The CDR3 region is CASSPLVGGPTDTQYF. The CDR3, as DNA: TGTGCCAGCAGCCCCCTGGTGGGGGGACCCACAGATACGCAGTATTTT.

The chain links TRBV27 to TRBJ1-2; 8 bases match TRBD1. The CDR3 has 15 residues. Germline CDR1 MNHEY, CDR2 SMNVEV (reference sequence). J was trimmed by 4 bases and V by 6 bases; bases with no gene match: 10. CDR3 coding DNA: TGTGCCAGCAGGAAGACAGGGGCGGGTTCCTATGGCTACACCTTC. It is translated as CASRKTGAGSYGYTF.

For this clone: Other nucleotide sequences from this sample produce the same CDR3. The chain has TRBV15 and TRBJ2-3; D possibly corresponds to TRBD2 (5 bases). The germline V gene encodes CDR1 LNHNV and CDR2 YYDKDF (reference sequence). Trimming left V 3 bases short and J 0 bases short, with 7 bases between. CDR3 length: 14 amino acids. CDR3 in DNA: TGTGCCACCAGCAGGGGCGGGAGCACAGATACGCAGTATTTT. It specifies CATSRGGSTDTQYF. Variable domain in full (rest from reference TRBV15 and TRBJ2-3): DAMVIQNPRYQVTQFGKPVTLSCSQTLNHNVMYWYQQKSSQAPKLLFHYYDKDFNNEADTPDNFQSRRPNTSFCFLDIRSPGLGDTAMYLCATSRGGSTDTQYFGPGTRLTVL.

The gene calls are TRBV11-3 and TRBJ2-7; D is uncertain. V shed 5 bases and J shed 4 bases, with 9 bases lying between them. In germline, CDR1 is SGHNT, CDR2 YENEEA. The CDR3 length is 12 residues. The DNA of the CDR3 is TGTGCCAGCAGCGACAAGGATTACGAGCAGTACTTC. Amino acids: CASSDKDYEQYF.

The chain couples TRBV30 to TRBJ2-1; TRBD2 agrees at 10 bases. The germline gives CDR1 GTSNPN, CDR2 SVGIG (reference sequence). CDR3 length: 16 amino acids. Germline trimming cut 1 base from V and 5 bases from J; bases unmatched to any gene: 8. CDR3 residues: CAWSGTPSGSNNEQFF. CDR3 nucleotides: TGTGCCTGGAGTGGGACCCCTAGCGGGAGTAACAATGAGCAGTTCTTC.

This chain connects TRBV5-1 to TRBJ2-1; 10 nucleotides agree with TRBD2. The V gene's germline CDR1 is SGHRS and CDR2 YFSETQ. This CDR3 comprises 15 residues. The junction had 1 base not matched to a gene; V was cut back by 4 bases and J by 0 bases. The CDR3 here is CASSASGSSYNEQFF. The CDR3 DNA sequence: TGCGCCAGCAGCGCTAGCGGGAGCTCCTACAATGAGCAGTTCTTC.

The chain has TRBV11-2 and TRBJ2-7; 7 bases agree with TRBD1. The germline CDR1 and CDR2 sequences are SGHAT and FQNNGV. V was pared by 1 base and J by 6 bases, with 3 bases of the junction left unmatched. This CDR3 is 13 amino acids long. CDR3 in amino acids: CASSLAQGSEQYF. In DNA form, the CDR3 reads TGTGCCAGCAGCTTAGCACAGGGGAGCGAGCAGTACTTC.

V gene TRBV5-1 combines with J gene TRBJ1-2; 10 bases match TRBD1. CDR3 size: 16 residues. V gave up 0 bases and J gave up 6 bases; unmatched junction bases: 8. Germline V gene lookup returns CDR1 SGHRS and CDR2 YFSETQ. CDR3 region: CASSLERGTGVDGYTF. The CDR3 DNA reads TGCGCCAGCAGCTTGGAAAGGGGGACAGGGGTCGATGGCTACACCTTC.

CDR3 DNA: TGTGCCAGCAAGGGTTTGACTGGGGCCAACGTCCTGACTTTC. The encoded protein is CASKGLTGANVLTF. V usage is TRBV21-1 and J usage is TRBJ2-6. TRBV21-1 has pseudogene status. The CDR3 length is 14 residues.

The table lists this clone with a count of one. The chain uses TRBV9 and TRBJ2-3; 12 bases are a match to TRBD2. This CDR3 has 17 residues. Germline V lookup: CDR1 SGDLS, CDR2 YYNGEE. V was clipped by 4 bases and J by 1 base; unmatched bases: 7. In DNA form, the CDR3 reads TGTGCCAGCAGCAGCCAACTAGCGGGAGGTGGCACAGATACGCAGTATTTT. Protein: CASSSQLAGGGTDTQYF.

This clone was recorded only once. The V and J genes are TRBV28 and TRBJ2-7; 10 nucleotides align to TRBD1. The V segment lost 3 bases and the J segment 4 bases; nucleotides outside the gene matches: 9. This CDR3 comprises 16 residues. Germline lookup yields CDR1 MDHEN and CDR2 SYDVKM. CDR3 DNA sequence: TGTGCCAGCAGTTTTGGTTCGGGACAGGGGAAATACGAGCAGTACTTC. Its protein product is CASSFGSGQGKYEQYF.

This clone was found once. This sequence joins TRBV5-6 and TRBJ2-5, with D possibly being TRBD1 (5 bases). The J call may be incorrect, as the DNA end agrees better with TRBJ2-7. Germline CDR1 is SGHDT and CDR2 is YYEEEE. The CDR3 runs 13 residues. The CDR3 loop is CASSSGLGYEQYF. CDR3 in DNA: TGTGCCAGCAGCTCAGGGTTGGGCTACGAGCAGTACTTC.

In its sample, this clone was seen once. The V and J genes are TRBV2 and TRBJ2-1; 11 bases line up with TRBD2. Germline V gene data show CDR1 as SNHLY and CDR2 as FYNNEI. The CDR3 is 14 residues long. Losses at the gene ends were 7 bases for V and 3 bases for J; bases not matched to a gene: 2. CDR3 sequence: CASTGLAGYNEQFF. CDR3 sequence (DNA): TGTGCCAGCACCGGACTAGCGGGCTACAATGAGCAGTTCTTC.

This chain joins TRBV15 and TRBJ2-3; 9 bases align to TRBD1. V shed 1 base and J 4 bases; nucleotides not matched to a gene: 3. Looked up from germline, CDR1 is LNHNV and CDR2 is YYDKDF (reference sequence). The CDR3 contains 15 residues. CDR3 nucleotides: TGTGCCACCAGCAGAGCAGGACAGGGGTCAGATACGCAGTATTTT. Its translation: CATSRAGQGSDTQYF.

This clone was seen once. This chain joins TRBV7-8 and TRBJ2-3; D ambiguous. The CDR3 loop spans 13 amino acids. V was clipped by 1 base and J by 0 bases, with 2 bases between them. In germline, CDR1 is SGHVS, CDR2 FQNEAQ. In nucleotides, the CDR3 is TGTGCCAGCAGCTTAGGTAGCACAGATACGCAGTATTTT. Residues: CASSLGSTDTQYF.

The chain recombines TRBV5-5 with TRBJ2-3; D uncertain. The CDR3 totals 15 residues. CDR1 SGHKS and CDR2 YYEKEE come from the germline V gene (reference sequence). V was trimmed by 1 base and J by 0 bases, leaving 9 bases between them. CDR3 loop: CASSLNPASTDTQYF. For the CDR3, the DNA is TGTGCCAGCAGCTTGAACCCAGCGAGCACAGATACGCAGTATTTT.

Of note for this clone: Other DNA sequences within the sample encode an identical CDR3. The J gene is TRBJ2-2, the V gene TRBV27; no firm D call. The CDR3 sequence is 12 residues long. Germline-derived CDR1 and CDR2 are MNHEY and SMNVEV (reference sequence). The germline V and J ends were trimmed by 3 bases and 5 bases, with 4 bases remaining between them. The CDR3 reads CASSFRTGELFF. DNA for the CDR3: TGTGCCAGCAGTTTTCGGACCGGGGAGCTGTTTTTT.

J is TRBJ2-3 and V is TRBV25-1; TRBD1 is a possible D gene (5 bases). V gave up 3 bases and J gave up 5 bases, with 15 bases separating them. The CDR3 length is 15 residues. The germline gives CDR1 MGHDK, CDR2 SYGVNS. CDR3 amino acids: CASSDNQGSRDTQYF. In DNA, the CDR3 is TGTGCCAGCAGTGATAATCAGGGTAGCCGAGATACGCAGTATTTT.